This T cell receptor (beta chain) is drawn from a study of T cells in Graves' hyperthyroidism and ophthalmopathy. Study in general: Staff took peripheral blood when the initial diagnosis was made, before any treatment began.

Study-wide findings and caveats: Progression to ophthalmopathy was predicted a median of 6.5 months early. Peripheral blood also featured most of the thyroid clonotypes expanded above 0.001.

Ten or more counts support this clonotype. The antigen is undetermined. What was amplified from RNA transcripts were TCR beta CDR3 regions. Carried out on the TCR CDR3, a first-round RT-PCR used the HTBI primer set. Each CDR3 protein gets one entry after TCRdb re-called the multiplex PCR reads with MiXCR. The table records about 100,000 distinct CDR3 sequences, 15% to 20% of them present only once. In making diagnoses, clinical symptoms, serum thyroxine and TRAb, thyroid ultrasound and orbital computed tomography were all used. V was shortened by 3 bases and J by 5 bases, with 13 bases between the two germline ends. Per germline, CDR1 GTSNPN and CDR2 SVGIG (reference sequence). The CDR3 contains 13 residues.

The chain has TRBV30 and TRBJ2-5; D is uncertain. The clonotype originates from a woman in her 50s with Graves' hyperthyroidism. Sequenced: blood. Here the CDR3 reads CAWSQTDRETQYF. CDR3 coding DNA: TGTGCCTGGAGCCAAACGGACCGGGAGACCCAGTACTTC. Full variable domain (rest looked up from reference TRBV30 and TRBJ2-5): SQTIHQWPATLVQPVGSPLSLECTVEGTSNPNLYWYRQAAGRGLQLLFYSVGIGQISSEVPQNLSASRPQDRQFILSSKKLLLSDSGFYLCAWSQTDRETQYFGPGTRLLVL.